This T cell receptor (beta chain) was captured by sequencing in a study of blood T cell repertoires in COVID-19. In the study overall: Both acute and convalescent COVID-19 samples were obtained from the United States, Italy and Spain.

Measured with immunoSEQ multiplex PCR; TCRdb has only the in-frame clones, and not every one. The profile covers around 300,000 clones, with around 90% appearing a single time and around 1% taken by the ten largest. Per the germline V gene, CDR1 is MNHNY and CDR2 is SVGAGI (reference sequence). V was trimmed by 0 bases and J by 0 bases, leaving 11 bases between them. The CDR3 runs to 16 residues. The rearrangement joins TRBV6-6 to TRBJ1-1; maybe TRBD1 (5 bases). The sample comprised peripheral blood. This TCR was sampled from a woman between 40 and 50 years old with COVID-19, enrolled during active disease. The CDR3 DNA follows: TGTGCCAGCAGTTACTCGTACGGGGACTTGAACACTGAAGCTTTCTTT. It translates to CASSYSYGDLNTEAFF.